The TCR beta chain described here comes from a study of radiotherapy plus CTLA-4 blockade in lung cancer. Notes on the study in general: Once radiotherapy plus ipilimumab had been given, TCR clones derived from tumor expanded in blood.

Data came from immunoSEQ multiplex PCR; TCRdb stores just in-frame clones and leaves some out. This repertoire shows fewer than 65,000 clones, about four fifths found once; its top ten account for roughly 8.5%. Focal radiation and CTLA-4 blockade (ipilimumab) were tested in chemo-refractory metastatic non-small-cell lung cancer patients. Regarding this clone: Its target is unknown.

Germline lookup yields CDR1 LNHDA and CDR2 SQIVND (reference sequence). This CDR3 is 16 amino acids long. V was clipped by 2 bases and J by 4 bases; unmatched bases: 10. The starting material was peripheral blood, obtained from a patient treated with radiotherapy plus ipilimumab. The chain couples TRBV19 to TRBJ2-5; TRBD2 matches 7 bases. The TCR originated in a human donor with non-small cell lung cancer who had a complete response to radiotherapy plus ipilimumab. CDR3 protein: CASSISGGRGVETQYF. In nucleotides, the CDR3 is TGTGCCAGTAGTATAAGTGGGGGGAGGGGTGTAGAGACCCAGTACTTC.